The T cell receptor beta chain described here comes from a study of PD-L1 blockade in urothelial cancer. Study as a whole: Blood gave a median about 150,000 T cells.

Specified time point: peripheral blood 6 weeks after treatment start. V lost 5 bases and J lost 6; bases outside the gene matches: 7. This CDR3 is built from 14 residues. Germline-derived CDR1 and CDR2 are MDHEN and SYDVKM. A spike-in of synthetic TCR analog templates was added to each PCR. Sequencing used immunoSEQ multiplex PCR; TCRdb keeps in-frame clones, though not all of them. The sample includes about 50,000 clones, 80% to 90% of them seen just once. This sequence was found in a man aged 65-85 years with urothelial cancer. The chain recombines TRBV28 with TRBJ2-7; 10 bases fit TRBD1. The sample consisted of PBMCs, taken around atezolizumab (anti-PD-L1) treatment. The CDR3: CASSPRDRGSEQYF. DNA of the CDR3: TGTGCCAGCAGTCCCCGGGACAGGGGTTCCGAGCAGTACTTC. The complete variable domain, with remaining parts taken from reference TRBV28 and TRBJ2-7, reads DVKVTQSSRYLVKRTGEKVFLECVQDMDHENMFWYRQDPGLGLRLIYFSYDVKMKEKGDIPEGYSVSREKKERFSLILESASTNQTSMYLCASSPRDRGSEQYFGPGTRLTVT.